This T cell receptor (beta chain) was observed in a study of cytomegalovirus exposure and HLA in healthy donors. In germline, CDR1 is MNHEY, CDR2 SVGAGI. The CDR3 has 14 amino acids. V was clipped by 6 bases and J by 4 bases; unmatched bases: 7. A few counts support this clone. The PCR ran on 60 Vbeta and 13 Jbeta primers. Method: immunoSEQ multiplex PCR; TCRdb's copy keeps in-frame clones and lacks some. The repertoire consists of roughly 150,000 clones, with nearly 80% occurring once and the leading ten covering about an eighth. The origin of this receptor is a woman aged 40 to 55 in good health and CMV-seronegative. V usage is TRBV6-5 and J usage is TRBJ2-3, with 7 nucleotides matching TRBD1. The specimen sequenced was PBMCs. The DNA of the CDR3 is TGTGCCAGCAGGAACAGGGGTTGGGCAGATACGCAGTATTTT. It specifies CASRNRGWADTQYF.